This is a list of T cell receptor beta chains from one sample in a study of cytomegalovirus exposure and HLA in healthy donors. The table came from immunoSEQ multiplex PCR; TCRdb's copy has only in-frame clones and leaves some out. The sample includes 83,000 or so clones, more than 80% of them seen just once. The source material was PBMCs. The receptors come from a woman in her twenties or thirties in good health and CMV-seronegative. Both conserved end residues are part of each CDR3. Each record gives: CDR3 length, clone size, V gene, D gene, J gene, CDR3 DNA, CDR3 protein. D genes are given only for firm matches. Clone size appears in some rows only: once, few, many, or a class for an expanded clone.

>12|.|TRBV5-1|.|TRBJ2-2
TGCGCCAGCAGCGCAGGTCCCGGGGAGCTGTTTTTT
CASSAGPGELFF
>15|.|TRBV10-3|.|TRBJ2-2
TGTGCCATCAGTGACTGGACAGCAAACACCGGGGAGCTGTTTTTT
CAISDWTANTGELFF
>16|.|TRBV11-3|TRBD2|TRBJ2-1
TGTGCCAGCAGCCAAGGGGGGACTAGCGGGATATATGAGCAGTTCTTC
CASSQGGTSGIYEQFF
>17|.|TRBV30|.|TRBJ1-3
TGTGCCTGCGGACATCAGGGTCAAGTGTCTGCGGGAAACACCATATATTTT
CACGHQGQVSAGNTIYF
>17|.|TRBV7-9|TRBD1|TRBJ2-2
TGTGCCAGCAGCTCCCCGACAGGGGGCGCCTACACCGGGGAGCTGTTTTTT
CASSSPTGGAYTGELFF
>14|.|TRBV11-3|TRBD2|TRBJ2-1
TGTGCCAGCAGCCCAACCGGGACTATCCATGAGCAGTTCTTC
CASSPTGTIHEQFF
>14|.|TRBV9|.|TRBJ2-3
TGTGCCAGCAGCGTAGAGGGGCGGACAGATACGCAGTATTTT
CASSVEGRTDTQYF
>16|.|TRBV5-4|TRBD2|TRBJ2-1
TGTGCCAGCAGCTTGGACGGTCCGGCGGGAGTGGATGAGCAGTTCTTC
CASSLDGPAGVDEQFF
>17|.|TRBV28|TRBD2|TRBJ2-5
TGTGCCAGCAGTTTATCACTGCCTAGCGGGATGCAAGAGACCCAGTACTTC
CASSLSLPSGMQETQYF
>13|once|TRBV28|.|TRBJ2-7
TGTGCCAGCATCCCGGGACACCCCTACGAGCAGTACTTC
CASIPGHPYEQYF
>18|few|TRBV15|.|TRBJ2-1
TGTGCCACCAGCGTATTACGATCGGACTTCCCACCCGACAATGAGCAGTTCTTC
CATSVLRSDFPPDNEQFF
>18|.|TRBV7-7|.|TRBJ1-1
TGTGCTAGCAGCCCCCCGGGGGGCCCTGGCACACCGAACACTGAAGCTTTCTTT
CASSPPGGPGTPNTEAFF
>10|.|TRBV20-1|.|TRBJ2-1
TGCAGTGCTCTCTACAATGAGCAGTTCTTC
CSALYNEQFF
>16|.|TRBV9|.|TRBJ2-1
TGTGCCAGCAGCGTAGACGGCCGGGGGAGCTGGGATGAGCAGTTCTTC
CASSVDGRGSWDEQFF
>13|.|TRBV18|.|TRBJ2-7
TGTGCCAGCTCTCCAGACAGCCTCTACGAGCAGTACTTC
CASSPDSLYEQYF
>16|once|TRBV28|.|TRBJ2-3
TGTGCCAGCAGTTCGAGGAGCCGTCCCCCACAAGATACGCAGTATTTT
CASSSRSRPPQDTQYF
>17|.|TRBV5-1|.|TRBJ2-7
TGCGCCAGTTGGCCCGGCCTAGCGTCTTCAAGCTCCTACGAGCAGTACTTC
CASWPGLASSSSYEQYF
>17|.|TRBV28|.|TRBJ2-1
TGTGCCAGCACCCAACTTTCCGGAGGCGGTTTAGGGAATGAGCAGTTCTTC
CASTQLSGGGLGNEQFF
>13|.|TRBV27|TRBD1|TRBJ2-1
TGTGCCAGCAGTTTAGAACAGGGGGATGAGCAGTTCTTC
CASSLEQGDEQFF